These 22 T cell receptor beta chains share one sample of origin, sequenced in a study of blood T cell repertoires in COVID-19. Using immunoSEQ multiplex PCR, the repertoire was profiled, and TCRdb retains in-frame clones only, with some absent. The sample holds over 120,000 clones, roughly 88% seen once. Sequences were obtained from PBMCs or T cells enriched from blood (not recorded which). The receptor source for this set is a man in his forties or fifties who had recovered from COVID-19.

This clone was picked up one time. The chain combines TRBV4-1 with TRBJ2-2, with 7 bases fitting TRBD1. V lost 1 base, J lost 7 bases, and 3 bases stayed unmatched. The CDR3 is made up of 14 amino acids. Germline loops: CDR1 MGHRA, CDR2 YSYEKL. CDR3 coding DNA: TGCGCCAGCAGCCAAGGAGGGGGCGGCGGGGAGCTGTTTTTT. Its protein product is CASSQGGGGGELFF.

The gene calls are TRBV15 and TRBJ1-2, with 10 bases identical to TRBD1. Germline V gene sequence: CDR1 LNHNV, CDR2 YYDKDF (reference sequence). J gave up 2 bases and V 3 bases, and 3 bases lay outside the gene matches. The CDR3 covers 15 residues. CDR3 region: CATSSRDRGNYGYTF. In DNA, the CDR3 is TGTGCCACCAGCAGTCGGGACAGGGGCAACTATGGCTACACCTTC. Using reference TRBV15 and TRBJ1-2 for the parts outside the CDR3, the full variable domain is DAMVIQNPRYQVTQFGKPVTLSCSQTLNHNVMYWYQQKSSQAPKLLFHYYDKDFNNEADTPDNFQSRRPNTSFCFLDIRSPGLGDTAMYLCATSSRDRGNYGYTFGSGTRLTVV.

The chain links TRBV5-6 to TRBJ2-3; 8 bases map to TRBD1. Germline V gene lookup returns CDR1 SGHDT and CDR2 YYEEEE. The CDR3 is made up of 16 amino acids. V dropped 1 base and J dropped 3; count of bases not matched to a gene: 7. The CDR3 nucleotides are TGTGCCAGCAGCTTGAGAACAGGGGGTAAGACAGATACGCAGTATTTT. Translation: CASSLRTGGKTDTQYF.

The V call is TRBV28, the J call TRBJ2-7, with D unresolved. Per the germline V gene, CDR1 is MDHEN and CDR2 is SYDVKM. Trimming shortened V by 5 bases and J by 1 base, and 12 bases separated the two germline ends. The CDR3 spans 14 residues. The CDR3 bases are TGTGCCAGCAGTCCCCAACGTCAGTCCTACGAGCAGTACTTC. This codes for CASSPQRQSYEQYF.

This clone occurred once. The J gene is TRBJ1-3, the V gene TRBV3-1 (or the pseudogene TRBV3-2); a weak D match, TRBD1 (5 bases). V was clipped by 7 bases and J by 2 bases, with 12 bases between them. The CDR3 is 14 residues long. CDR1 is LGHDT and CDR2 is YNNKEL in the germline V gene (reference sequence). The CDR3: CASTSGGAGNTIYF. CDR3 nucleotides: TGTGCCAGCACTTCTGGGGGGGCTGGAAACACCATATATTTT.

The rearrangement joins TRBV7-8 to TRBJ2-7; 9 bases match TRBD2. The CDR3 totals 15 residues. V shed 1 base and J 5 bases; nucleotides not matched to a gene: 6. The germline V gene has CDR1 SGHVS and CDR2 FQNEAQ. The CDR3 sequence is CASSLGGREGDEQYF. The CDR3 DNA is TGTGCCAGCAGCTTAGGCGGGCGGGAGGGCGACGAGCAGTACTTC.

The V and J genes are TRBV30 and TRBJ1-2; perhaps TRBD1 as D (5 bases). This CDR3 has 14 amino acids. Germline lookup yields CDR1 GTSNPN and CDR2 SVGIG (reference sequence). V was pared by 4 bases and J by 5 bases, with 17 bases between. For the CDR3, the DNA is TGTGCCTGGACCCCCCTTGGGGGGAAGTATGGCTACACCTTC. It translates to CAWTPLGGKYGYTF.

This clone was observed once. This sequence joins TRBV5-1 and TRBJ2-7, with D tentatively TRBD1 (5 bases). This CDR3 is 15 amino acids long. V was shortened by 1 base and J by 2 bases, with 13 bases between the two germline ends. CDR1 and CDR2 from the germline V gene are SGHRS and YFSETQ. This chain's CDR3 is CASSLLPGKTYEQYV. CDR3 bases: TGCGCCAGCAGCTTGTTGCCAGGGAAGACCTACGAGCAGTACGTC.

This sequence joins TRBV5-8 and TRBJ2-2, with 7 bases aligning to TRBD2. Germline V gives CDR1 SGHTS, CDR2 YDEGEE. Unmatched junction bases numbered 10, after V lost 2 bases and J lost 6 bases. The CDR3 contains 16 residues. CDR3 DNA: TGTGCCAGCAGCTTTCGTCTGCGCGGGAGATCCGGGGAGCTGTTTTTT. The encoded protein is CASSFRLRGRSGELFF.

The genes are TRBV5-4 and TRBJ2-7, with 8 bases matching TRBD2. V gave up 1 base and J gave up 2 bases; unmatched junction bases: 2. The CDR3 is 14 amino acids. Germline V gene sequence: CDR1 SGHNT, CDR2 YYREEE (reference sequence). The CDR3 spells CASSLISGAYEQYF. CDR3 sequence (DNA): TGTGCCAGCAGCTTGATTAGCGGGGCCTACGAGCAGTACTTC.

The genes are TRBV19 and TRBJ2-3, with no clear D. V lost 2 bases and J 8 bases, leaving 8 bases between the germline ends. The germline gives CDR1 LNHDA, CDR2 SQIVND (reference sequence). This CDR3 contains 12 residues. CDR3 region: CASSILGGTQYF. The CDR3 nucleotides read TGTGCCAGTAGTATACTTGGCGGTACGCAGTATTTT.

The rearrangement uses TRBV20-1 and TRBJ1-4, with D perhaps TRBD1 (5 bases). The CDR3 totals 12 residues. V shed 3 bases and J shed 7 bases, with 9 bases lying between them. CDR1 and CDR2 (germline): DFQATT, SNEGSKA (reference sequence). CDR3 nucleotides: TGCAGTGCTAGTCAGGGCGGTGAAAAACTGTTTTTT. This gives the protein CSASQGGEKLFF.

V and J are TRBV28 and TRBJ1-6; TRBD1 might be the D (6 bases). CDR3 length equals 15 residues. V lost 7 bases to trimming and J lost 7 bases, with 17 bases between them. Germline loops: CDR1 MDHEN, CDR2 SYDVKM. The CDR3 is CASTLQQGWNSPLHF. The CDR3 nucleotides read TGTGCCAGCACCCTTCAACAGGGATGGAATTCACCCCTCCACTTT.

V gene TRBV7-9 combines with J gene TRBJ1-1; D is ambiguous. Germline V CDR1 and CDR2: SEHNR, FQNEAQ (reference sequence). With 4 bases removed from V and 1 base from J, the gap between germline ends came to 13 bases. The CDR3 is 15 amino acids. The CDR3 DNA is TGTGCCAGCAGCTCTGGCGGTGGGAGGAACACTGAAGCTTTCTTT. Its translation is CASSSGGGRNTEAFF.

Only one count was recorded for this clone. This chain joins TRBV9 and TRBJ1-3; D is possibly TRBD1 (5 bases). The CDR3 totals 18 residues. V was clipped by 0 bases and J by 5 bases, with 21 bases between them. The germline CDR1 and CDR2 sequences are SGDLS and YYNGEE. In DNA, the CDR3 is TGTGCCAGCAGCGTAGATTCGAAAGGGGCCCACCGACGAAACACCATATATTTT. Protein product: CASSVDSKGAHRRNTIYF.

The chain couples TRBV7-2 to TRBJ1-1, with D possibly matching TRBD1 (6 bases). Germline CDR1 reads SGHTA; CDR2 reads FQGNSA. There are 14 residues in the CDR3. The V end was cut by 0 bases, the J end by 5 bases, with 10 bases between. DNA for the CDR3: TGTGCCAGCAGCTTAGCGCAGGGGCGGACTGAAGCTTTCTTT. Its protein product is CASSLAQGRTEAFF. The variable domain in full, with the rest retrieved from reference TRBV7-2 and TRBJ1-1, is GAGVSQSPSNKVTEKGKDVELRCDPISGHTALYWYRQSLGQGLEFLIYFQGNSAPDKSGLPSDRFSAERTGGSVSTLTIQRTQQEDSAVYLCASSLAQGRTEAFFGQGTRLTVV.

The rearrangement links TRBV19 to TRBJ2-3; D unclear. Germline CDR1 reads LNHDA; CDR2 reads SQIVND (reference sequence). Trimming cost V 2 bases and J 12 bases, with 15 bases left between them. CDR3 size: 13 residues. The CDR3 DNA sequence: TGTGCCAGTAGTATATACTTCCTAGGTTCACAGTATTTT. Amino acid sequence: CASSIYFLGSQYF.

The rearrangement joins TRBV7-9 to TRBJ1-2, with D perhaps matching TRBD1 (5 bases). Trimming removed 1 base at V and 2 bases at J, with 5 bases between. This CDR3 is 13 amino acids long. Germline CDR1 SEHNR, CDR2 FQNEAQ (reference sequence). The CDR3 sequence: CASSLEGNYGYTF. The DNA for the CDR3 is TGTGCCAGCAGCTTAGAGGGGAACTATGGCTACACCTTC.

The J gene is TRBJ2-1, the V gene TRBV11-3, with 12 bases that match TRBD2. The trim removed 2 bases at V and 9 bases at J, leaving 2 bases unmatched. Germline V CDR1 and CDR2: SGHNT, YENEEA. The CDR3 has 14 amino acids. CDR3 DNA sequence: TGTGCCAGCAGCTTATGGACTAGCGGGACTGAGCAGTTCTTC. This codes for CASSLWTSGTEQFF. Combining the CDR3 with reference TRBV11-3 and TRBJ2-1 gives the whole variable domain EAGVVQSPRYKIIEKKQPVAFWCNPISGHNTLYWYLQNLGQGPELLIRYENEEAVDDSQLPKDRFSAERLKGVDSTLKIQPAELGDSAVYLCASSLWTSGTEQFFGPGTRLTVL.

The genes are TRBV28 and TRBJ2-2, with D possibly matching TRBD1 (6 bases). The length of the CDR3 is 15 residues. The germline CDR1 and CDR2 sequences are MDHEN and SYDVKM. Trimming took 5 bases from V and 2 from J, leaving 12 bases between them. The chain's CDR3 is CASSLYRANTGELFF. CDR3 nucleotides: TGTGCCAGCAGTCTGTACAGGGCAAACACCGGGGAGCTGTTTTTT.

The CDR3 spells CASSPLAAERGNEQFF. CDR3 nucleotide sequence: TGTGCCAGCAGCCCCCTAGCGGCCGAGAGGGGGAATGAGCAGTTCTTC. The genes are TRBV11-3 and TRBJ2-1, with TRBD2 as a possible D gene (7 bases). The germline CDR1 and CDR2 sequences are SGHNT and YENEEA. V gave up 5 bases and J gave up 7 bases, with 21 bases separating them. This CDR3 comprises 16 residues.

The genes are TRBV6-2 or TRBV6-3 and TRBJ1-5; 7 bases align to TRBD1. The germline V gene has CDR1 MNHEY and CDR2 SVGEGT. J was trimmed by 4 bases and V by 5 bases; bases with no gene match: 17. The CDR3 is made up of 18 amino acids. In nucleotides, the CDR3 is TGTGCCAGCAGTGGACCTCCGTGGGACAGCCTACGGAATCAGCCCCAGCATTTT. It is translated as CASSGPPWDSLRNQPQHF.